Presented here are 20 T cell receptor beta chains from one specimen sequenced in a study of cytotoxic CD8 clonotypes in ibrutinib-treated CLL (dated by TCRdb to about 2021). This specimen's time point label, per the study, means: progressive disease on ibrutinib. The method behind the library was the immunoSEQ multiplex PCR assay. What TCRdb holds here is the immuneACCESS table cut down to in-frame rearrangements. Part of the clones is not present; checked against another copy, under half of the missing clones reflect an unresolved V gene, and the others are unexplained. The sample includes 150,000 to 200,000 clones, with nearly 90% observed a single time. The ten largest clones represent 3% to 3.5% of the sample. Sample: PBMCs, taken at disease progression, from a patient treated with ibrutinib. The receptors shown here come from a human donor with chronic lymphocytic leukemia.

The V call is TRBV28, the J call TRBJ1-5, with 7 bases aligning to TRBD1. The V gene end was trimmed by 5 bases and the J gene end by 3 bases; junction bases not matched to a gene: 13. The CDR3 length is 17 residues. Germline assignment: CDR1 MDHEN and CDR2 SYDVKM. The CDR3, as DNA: TGTGCCAGCAGTACATACCCCGACAGGGCCGACAATCAGCCCCAGCATTTT. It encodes CASSTYPDRADNQPQHF.

CDR3 coding DNA: TGTGCCAGTAGTACACCCCAGGGGAAGCAGTACTTC. Translated: CASSTPQGKQYF. V and J are TRBV19 and TRBJ2-5; tentatively, D is TRBD1 (6 bases). Trimming removed 4 bases from V and 11 bases from J, with 14 bases in between. The CDR3 extends over 12 amino acids. Germline V gene data show CDR1 as LNHDA and CDR2 as SQIVND (reference sequence).

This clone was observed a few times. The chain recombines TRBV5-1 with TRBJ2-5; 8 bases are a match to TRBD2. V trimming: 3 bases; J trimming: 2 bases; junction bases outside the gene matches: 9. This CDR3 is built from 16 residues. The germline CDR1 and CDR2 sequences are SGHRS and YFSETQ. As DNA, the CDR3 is TGCGCCAGCAGCTATGCAGCGGGAGTCTTACAAGAGACCCAGTACTTC. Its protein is CASSYAAGVLQETQYF.

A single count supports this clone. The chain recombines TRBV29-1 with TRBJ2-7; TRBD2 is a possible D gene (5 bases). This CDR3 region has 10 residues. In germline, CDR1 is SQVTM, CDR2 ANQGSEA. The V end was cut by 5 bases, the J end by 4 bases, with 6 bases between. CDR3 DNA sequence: TGCAGCGTTTTAGCGTACGAGCAGTACTTC. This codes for CSVLAYEQYF.

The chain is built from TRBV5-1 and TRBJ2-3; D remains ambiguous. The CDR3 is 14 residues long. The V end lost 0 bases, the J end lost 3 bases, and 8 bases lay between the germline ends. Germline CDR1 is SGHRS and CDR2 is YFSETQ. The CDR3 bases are TGCGCCAGCAGCTTGGCATCCAGAACAGATACGCAGTATTTT. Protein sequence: CASSLASRTDTQYF.

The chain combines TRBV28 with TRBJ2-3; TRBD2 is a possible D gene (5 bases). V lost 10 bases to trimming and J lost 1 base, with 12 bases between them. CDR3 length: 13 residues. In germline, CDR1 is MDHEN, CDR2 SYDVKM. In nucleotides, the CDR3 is TGTGCCACCAACGGAGGAGGCACAGATACGCAGTATTTT. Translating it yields CATNGGGTDTQYF.

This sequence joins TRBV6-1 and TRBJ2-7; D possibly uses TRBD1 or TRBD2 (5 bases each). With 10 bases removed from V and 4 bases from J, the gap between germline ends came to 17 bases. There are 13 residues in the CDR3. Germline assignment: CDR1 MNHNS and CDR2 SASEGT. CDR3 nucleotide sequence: TGTGCCAACACCCGAGGGGACGGGTACGAGCAGTACTTC. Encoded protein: CANTRGDGYEQYF.

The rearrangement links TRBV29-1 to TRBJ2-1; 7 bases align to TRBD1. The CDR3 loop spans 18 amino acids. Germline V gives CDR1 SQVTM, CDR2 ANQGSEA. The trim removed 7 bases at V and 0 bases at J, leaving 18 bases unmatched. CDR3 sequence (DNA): TGCAGCGCTGCAGGGGGTTGGGGTGACTTTAGCTCCTACAATGAGCAGTTCTTC. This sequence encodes CSAAGGWGDFSSYNEQFF.

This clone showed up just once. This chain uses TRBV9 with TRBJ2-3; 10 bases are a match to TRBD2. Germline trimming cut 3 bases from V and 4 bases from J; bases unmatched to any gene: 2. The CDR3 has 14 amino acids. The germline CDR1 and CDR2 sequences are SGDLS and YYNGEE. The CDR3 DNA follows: TGTGCCAGCAGCGGTCTAGCGGGAGCAGATACGCAGTATTTT. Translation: CASSGLAGADTQYF. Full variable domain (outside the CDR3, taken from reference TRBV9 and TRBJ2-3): DSGVTQTPKHLITATGQRVTLRCSPRSGDLSVYWYQQSLDQGLQFLIQYYNGEERAKGNILERFSAQQFPDLHSELNLSSLELGDSALYFCASSGLAGADTQYFGPGTRLTVL.

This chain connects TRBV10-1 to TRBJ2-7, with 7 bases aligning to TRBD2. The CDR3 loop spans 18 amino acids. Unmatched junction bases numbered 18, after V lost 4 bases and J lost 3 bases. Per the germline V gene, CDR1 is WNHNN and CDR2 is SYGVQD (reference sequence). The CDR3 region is CASSVCPPQSGKGYEQYF. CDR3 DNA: TGCGCCAGCAGTGTTTGTCCACCTCAGAGCGGGAAGGGCTACGAGCAGTACTTC.

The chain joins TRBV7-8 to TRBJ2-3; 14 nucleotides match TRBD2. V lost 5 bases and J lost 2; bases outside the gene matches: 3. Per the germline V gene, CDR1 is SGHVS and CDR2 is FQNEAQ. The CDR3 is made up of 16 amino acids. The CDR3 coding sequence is TGTGCCAGCAGCCTGGGACTAGCGGGGGACACAGATACGCAGTATTTT. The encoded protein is CASSLGLAGDTDTQYF.

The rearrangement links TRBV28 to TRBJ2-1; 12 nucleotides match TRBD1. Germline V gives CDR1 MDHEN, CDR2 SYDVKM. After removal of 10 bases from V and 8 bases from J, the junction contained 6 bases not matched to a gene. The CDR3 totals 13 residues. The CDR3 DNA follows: TGTGCCAACGGGGACAGGGGGCGGGATGAGCAGTTCTTC. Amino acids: CANGDRGRDEQFF.

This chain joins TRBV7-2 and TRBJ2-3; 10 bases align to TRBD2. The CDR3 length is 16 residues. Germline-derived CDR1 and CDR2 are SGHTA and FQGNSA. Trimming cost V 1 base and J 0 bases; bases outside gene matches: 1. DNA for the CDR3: TGTGCCAGCAGCTTAGTAGCGGGAGGTAGCACAGATACGCAGTATTTT. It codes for CASSLVAGGSTDTQYF.

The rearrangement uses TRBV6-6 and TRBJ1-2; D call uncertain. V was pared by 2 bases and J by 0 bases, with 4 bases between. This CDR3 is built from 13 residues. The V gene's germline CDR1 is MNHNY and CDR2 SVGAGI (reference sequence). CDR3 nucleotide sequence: TGTGCCAGCAGTTACGAAACTAACTATGGCTACACCTTC. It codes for CASSYETNYGYTF.

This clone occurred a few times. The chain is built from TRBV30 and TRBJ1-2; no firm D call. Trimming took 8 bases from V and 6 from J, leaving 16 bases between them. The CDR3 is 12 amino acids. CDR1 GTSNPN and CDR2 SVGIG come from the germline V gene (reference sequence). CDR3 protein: CAGVRAVDGYTF. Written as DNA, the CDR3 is TGTGCCGGCGTGAGGGCCGTAGATGGCTACACCTTC.

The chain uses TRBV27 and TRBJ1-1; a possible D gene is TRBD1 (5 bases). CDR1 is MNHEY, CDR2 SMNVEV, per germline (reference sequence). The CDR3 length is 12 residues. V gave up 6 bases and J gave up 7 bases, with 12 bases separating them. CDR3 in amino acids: CASSPGTDEAFF. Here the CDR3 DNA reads TGTGCCAGCAGCCCCGGGACGGATGAAGCTTTCTTT.

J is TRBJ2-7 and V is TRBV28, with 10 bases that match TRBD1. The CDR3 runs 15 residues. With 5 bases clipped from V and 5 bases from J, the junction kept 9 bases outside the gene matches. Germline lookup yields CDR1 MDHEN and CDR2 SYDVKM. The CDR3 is CASSTRQGAQDEQYF. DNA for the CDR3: TGTGCCAGCAGTACTCGACAGGGGGCACAGGACGAGCAGTACTTC.

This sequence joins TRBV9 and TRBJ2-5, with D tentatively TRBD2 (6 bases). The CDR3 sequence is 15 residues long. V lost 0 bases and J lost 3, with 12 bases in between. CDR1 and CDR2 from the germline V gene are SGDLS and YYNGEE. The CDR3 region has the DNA TGTGCCAGCAGCGTAGGGACCAGGGAGGAAGAGACCCAGTACTTC. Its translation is CASSVGTREEETQYF.

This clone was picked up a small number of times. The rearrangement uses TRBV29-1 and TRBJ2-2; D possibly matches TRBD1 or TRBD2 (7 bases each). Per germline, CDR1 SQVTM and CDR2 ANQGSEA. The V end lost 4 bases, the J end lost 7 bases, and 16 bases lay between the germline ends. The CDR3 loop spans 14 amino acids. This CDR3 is CSVATGWDYGELFF. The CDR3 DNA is TGCAGCGTTGCGACAGGGTGGGACTACGGGGAGCTGTTTTTT.

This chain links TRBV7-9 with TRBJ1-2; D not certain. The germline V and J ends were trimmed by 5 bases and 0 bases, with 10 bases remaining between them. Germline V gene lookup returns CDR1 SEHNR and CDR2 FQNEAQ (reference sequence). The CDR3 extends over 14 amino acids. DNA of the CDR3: TGTGCCAGCAGCCCCGACGGGCCTAACTATGGCTACACCTTC. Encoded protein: CASSPDGPNYGYTF.